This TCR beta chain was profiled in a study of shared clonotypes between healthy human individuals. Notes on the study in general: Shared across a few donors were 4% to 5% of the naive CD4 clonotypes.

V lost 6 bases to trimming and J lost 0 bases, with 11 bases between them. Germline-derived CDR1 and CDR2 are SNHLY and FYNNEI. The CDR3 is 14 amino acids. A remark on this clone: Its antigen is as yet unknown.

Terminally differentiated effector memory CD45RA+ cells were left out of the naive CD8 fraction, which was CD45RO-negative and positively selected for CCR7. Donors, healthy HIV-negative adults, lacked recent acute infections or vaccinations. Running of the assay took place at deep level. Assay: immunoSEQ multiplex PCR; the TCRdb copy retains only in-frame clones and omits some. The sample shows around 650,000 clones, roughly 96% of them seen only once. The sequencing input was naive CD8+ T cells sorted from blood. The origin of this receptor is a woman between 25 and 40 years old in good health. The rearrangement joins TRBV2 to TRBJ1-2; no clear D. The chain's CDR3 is CASRGVVSNYGYTF. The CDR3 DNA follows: TGTGCCAGCAGGGGTGTGGTCTCTAACTATGGCTACACCTTC.